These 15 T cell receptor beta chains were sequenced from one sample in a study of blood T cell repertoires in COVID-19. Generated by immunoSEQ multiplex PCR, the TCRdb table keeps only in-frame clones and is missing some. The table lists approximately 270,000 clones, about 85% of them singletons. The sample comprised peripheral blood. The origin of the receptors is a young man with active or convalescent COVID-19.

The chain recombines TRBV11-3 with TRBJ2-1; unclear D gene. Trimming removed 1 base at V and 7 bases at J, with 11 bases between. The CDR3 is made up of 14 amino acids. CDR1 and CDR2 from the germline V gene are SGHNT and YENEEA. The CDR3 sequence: CASSLGAVGNEQFF. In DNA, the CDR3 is TGTGCCAGCAGCTTAGGGGCCGTAGGTAATGAGCAGTTCTTC.

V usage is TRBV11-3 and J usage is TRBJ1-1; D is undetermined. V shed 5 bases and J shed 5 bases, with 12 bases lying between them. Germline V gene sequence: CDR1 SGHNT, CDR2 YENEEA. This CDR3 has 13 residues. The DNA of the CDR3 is TGTGCCAGCAGCACCCGAGAGGAAACTGAAGCTTTCTTT. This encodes CASSTREETEAFF. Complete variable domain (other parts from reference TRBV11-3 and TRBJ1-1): EAGVVQSPRYKIIEKKQPVAFWCNPISGHNTLYWYLQNLGQGPELLIRYENEEAVDDSQLPKDRFSAERLKGVDSTLKIQPAELGDSAVYLCASSTREETEAFFGQGTRLTVV.

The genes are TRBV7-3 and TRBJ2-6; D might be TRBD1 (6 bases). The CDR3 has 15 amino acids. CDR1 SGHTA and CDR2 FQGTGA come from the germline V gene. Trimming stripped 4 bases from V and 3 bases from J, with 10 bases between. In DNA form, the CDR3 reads TGTGCCAGCAGCTCACAGGGTGGTGGGGCCAACGTCCTGACTTTC. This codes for CASSSQGGGANVLTF. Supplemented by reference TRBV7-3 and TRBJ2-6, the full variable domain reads GAGVSQTPSNKVTEKGKYVELRCDPISGHTALYWYRQSLGQGPEFLIYFQGTGAADDSGLPNDRFFAVRPEGSVSTLKIQRTERGDSAVYLCASSSQGGGANVLTFGAGSRLTVL.

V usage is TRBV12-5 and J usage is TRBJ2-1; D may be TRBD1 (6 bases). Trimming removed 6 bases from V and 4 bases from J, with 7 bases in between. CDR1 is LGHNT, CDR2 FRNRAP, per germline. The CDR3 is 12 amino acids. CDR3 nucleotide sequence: TGTGCTAGTGGGACAGGATACAATGAGCAGTTCTTC. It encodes CASGTGYNEQFF.

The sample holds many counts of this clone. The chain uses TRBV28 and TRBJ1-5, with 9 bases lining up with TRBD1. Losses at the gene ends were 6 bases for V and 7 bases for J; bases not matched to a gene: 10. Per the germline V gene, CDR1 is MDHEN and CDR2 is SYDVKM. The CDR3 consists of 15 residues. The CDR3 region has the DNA TGTGCCAGCAGCAAACCCCTTGGACAGGGGCAGCCCCAGCATTTT. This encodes CASSKPLGQGQPQHF.

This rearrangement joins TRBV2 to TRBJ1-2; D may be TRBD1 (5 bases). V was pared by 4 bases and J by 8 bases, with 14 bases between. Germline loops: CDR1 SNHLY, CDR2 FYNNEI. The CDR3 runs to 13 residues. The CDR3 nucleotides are TGTGCCAGCAGTGGGGACTGGAAGGACGGCTACACCTTC. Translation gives CASSGDWKDGYTF.

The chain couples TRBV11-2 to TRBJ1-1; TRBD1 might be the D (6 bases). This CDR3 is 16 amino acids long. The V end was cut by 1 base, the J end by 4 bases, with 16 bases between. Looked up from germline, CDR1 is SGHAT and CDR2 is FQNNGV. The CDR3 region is CASSLGRGRGFTEAFF. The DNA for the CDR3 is TGTGCCAGCAGCTTAGGTCGCGGCAGGGGATTCACTGAAGCTTTCTTT.

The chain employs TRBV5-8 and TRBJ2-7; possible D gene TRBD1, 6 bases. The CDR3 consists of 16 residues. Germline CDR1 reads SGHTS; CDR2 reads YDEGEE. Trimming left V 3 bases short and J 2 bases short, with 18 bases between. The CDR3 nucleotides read TGTGCCAGCAGCTGGACACGGGACATCGTGGCCTACGAGCAGTACTTC. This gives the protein CASSWTRDIVAYEQYF.

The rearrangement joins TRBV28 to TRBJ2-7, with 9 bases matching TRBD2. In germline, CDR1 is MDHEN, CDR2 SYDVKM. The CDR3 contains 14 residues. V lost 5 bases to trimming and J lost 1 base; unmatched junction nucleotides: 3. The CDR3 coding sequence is TGTGCCAGCAGTCCTAGCGGGGCTTCCTACGAGCAGTACTTC. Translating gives CASSPSGASYEQYF.

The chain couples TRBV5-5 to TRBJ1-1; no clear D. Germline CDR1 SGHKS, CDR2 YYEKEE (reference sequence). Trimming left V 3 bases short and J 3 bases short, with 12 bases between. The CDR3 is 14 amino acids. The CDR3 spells CASSWLEVDTEAFF. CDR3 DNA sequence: TGTGCCAGCAGCTGGTTAGAGGTGGACACTGAAGCTTTCTTT.

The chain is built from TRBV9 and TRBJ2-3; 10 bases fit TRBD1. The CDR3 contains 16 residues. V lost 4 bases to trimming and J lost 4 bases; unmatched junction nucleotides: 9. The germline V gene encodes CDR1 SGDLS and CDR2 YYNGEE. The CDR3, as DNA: TGTGCCAGCAGCTCATCCGGGACAGGGGTTTCAGATACGCAGTATTTT. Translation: CASSSSGTGVSDTQYF.

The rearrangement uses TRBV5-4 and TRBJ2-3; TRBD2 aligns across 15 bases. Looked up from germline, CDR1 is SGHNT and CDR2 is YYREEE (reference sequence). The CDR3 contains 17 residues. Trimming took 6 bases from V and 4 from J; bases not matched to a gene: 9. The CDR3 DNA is TGTGCCAGCAACGGACTAGCGGGAGGGGTGGGGCCAGATACGCAGTATTTT. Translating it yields CASNGLAGGVGPDTQYF.

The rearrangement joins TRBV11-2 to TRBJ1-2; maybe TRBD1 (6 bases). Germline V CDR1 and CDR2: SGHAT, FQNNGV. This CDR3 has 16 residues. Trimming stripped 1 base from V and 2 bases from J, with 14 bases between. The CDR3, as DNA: TGTGCCAGCAGCTTAGTAGGGGGACCCTTAAACTATGGCTACACCTTC. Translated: CASSLVGGPLNYGYTF.

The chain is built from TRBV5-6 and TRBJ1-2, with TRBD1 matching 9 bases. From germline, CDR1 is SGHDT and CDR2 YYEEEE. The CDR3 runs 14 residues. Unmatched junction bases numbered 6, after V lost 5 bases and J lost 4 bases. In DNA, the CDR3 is TGTGCCAGCAGAGAACAGGGGGCTCCCTATGGCTACACCTTC. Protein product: CASREQGAPYGYTF.

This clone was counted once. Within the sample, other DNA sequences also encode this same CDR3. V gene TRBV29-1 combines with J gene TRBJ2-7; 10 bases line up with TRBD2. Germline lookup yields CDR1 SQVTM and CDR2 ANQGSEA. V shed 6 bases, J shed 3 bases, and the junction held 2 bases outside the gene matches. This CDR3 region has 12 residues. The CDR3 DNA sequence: TGCAGCGTCTTAGCGGGAGGCTACGAGCAGTACTTC. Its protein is CSVLAGGYEQYF.